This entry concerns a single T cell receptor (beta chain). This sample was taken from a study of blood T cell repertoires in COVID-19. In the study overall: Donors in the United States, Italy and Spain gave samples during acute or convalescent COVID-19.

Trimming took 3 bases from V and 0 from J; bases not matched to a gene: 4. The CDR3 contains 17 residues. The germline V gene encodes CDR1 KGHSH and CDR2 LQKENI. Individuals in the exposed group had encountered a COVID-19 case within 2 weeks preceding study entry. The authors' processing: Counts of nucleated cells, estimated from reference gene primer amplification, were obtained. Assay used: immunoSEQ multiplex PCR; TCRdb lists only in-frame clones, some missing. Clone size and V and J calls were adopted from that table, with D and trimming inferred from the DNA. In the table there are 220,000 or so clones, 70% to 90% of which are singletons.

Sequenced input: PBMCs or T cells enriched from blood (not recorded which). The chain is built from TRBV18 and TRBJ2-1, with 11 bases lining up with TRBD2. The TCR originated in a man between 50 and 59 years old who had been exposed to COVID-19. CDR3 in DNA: TGTGCCAGCTCACCGAGACTAGCGGGAAGCTCCTACAATGAGCAGTTCTTC. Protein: CASSPRLAGSSYNEQFF.